These T cell receptor beta chains were read from a single sample in a study of Ad26.COV2.S vaccination and SARS-CoV-2 variants. Profiling relied on immunoSEQ multiplex PCR, and the TCRdb table lists in-frame clones only, not all of them. The sample carries roughly 400,000 clones, about 89% recorded once. This sample comprised peripheral blood, obtained in a trial of Ad26.COV2.S vaccine versus placebo. These receptors originate from a person between 18 and 65 years old who received the Ad26.COV2.S COVID-19 vaccine or a placebo. Both conserved end residues are part of each CDR3. Each record gives: D gene, clone size, J gene, V gene, CDR3 DNA, CDR3 protein. D genes are given only for firm matches. Some rows mark clone size as missing; the rest say once, few, many or name a class of expanded clone.

d_call: TRBD2; clone_size: once; j_call: TRBJ2-7; v_call: TRBV4-2; cdr3_nt: TGTGCCAGCAGCCAAGGTTCCGGGGCGGGAGGGGATTCGAGACAGTACTTC; cdr3_aa: CASSQGSGAGGDSRQYF
d_call: -; clone_size: -; j_call: TRBJ2-1; v_call: TRBV7-9; cdr3_nt: TGTGCCAGCTCCTTCTTCACACTAAGCTCCTACAATGAGCAGTTCTTC; cdr3_aa: CASSFFTLSSYNEQFF
d_call: TRBD1; clone_size: -; j_call: TRBJ1-1; v_call: TRBV7-6; cdr3_nt: TGTGCCAGCAGTTACAGGGGGCGGGATACTGAAGCTTTCTTT; cdr3_aa: CASSYRGRDTEAFF
d_call: TRBD2; clone_size: -; j_call: TRBJ2-7; v_call: TRBV6-5; cdr3_nt: TGTGCCACGAATAGCGGGATGAGCGAGCAGTACTTC; cdr3_aa: CATNSGMSEQYF
d_call: -; clone_size: -; j_call: TRBJ1-1; v_call: TRBV5-1; cdr3_nt: TGCGCCAGCACCCAGGGTGGATTTCAGGGCACTGAAGCTTTCTTT; cdr3_aa: CASTQGGFQGTEAFF
d_call: -; clone_size: -; j_call: TRBJ1-1; v_call: TRBV6-5; cdr3_nt: TGTGCCAGCATAAGGACTGCCGTCATGAACACTGAAGCTTTCTTT; cdr3_aa: CASIRTAVMNTEAFF
d_call: -; clone_size: once; j_call: TRBJ2-3; v_call: TRBV12-3/TRBV12-4; cdr3_nt: TGTGCCAGCAGCCGAGGGGATACGCAGTATTTT; cdr3_aa: CASSRGDTQYF
d_call: -; clone_size: -; j_call: TRBJ1-1; v_call: TRBV18; cdr3_nt: TGTGCCAGCTCACCAGGGGGGCCGAACACTGAAGCTTTCTTT; cdr3_aa: CASSPGGPNTEAFF
d_call: -; clone_size: once; j_call: TRBJ2-5; v_call: TRBV12-3/TRBV12-4; cdr3_nt: TGTGCCAGCAGTACCGGGACTCAGGAGACCCAGTACTTC; cdr3_aa: CASSTGTQETQYF
d_call: -; clone_size: -; j_call: TRBJ2-5; v_call: TRBV6-6; cdr3_nt: TGTGCCAGCAGACGGACAGATGAGACCCAGTACTTC; cdr3_aa: CASRRTDETQYF
d_call: -; clone_size: -; j_call: TRBJ2-3; v_call: TRBV7-2; cdr3_nt: TGTGCCAGCAGCAGATTCACAGATACGCAGTATTTT; cdr3_aa: CASSRFTDTQYF
d_call: TRBD2; clone_size: few; j_call: TRBJ2-7; v_call: TRBV2; cdr3_nt: TGTGCCAGCAGTTCCGGGACTAGCGGCCTAACGAGCTCCTACGAGCAGTACTTC; cdr3_aa: CASSSGTSGLTSSYEQYF
d_call: -; clone_size: -; j_call: TRBJ1-2; v_call: TRBV6-5; cdr3_nt: TGTGCCAGCACCCTTACCGGGACCGCTACCTATGGCTACACCTTC; cdr3_aa: CASTLTGTATYGYTF
d_call: TRBD2; clone_size: -; j_call: TRBJ2-7; v_call: TRBV30; cdr3_nt: TGTGCCTGGAGTCCCCTAGCGGGAGGCGAGCAGTACTTC; cdr3_aa: CAWSPLAGGEQYF
d_call: TRBD1; clone_size: -; j_call: TRBJ2-7; v_call: TRBV5-4; cdr3_nt: TGTGCCAGCAGCTTGGGTGGACAGGGAGCCTACGAGCAGTACTTC; cdr3_aa: CASSLGGQGAYEQYF
d_call: -; clone_size: -; j_call: TRBJ2-5; v_call: TRBV7-9; cdr3_nt: TGTGCCAGCAGACGGGGTCAGGGGCAAGAGACCCAGTACTTC; cdr3_aa: CASRRGQGQETQYF
d_call: -; clone_size: -; j_call: TRBJ2-5; v_call: TRBV11-1; cdr3_nt: TGTGCCAGCACGCAGCAAGAGACCCAGTACTTC; cdr3_aa: CASTQQETQYF
d_call: TRBD2; clone_size: -; j_call: TRBJ2-1; v_call: TRBV27; cdr3_nt: TGTGCCAGCTCCCGGCGGCTAGCGGGAGGGAGCTCCTACAATGAGCAGTTCTTC; cdr3_aa: CASSRRLAGGSSYNEQFF
d_call: -; clone_size: -; j_call: TRBJ2-7; v_call: TRBV19; cdr3_nt: TGTGCCAGTAGCATTCAGGACCAGGGGTCCTACGAGCAGTACTTC; cdr3_aa: CASSIQDQGSYEQYF
d_call: -; clone_size: few; j_call: TRBJ1-5; v_call: TRBV30; cdr3_nt: TGTGCCTGGAGTCGTCCCAATCAGCCCCAGCATTTT; cdr3_aa: CAWSRPNQPQHF
d_call: TRBD1; clone_size: -; j_call: TRBJ1-1; v_call: TRBV2; cdr3_nt: TGTGCCAGCAGTGAAAGGGGCAGGGGGCTTAAAAAAACTGAAGCTTTCTTT; cdr3_aa: CASSERGRGLKKTEAFF
d_call: -; clone_size: -; j_call: TRBJ2-2; v_call: TRBV4-3; cdr3_nt: TGCGCCAGCAGCCAAGGAGGGCGAGCCGGGGAGCTGTTTTTT; cdr3_aa: CASSQGGRAGELFF
d_call: TRBD1; clone_size: -; j_call: TRBJ1-6; v_call: TRBV7-3; cdr3_nt: TGTGCCAGCAGCTTAGGTGGGACAGCAAATTCACCCCTCCACTTT; cdr3_aa: CASSLGGTANSPLHF
d_call: -; clone_size: once; j_call: TRBJ2-2; v_call: TRBV11-3; cdr3_nt: TGTGCCAGCAGCAAACAAGGGGGGATAGCGGCGAACACCGGGGAGCTGTTTTTT; cdr3_aa: CASSKQGGIAANTGELFF
d_call: TRBD2; clone_size: -; j_call: TRBJ2-7; v_call: TRBV18; cdr3_nt: TGTGCCAGCTCACGGGGGGGGAGCTCCTACGAGCAGTACTTC; cdr3_aa: CASSRGGSSYEQYF
d_call: -; clone_size: -; j_call: TRBJ1-2; v_call: TRBV19; cdr3_nt: TGTGCCAGTAGTCCCGGGGACCAGGCCTATGGCTACACCTTC; cdr3_aa: CASSPGDQAYGYTF
d_call: TRBD1; clone_size: -; j_call: TRBJ1-1; v_call: TRBV18; cdr3_nt: TGTGCCAGCTCACCGTACAGGGGAAGCACTGAAGCTTTCTTT; cdr3_aa: CASSPYRGSTEAFF
d_call: -; clone_size: -; j_call: TRBJ1-5; v_call: TRBV3-1/TRBV3-2; cdr3_nt: TGTGCCAGCAGCGCAGGGAATCAGCCCCAGCATTTT; cdr3_aa: CASSAGNQPQHF
d_call: -; clone_size: -; j_call: TRBJ1-5; v_call: TRBV12-3/TRBV12-4; cdr3_nt: TGTGCCAGCAGTTCCAGGGAACATCAGCCCCAGCATTTT; cdr3_aa: CASSSREHQPQHF
d_call: TRBD1; clone_size: -; j_call: TRBJ1-6; v_call: TRBV7-2; cdr3_nt: TGTGCCAGCAGCTTATACGGGACAGATAATTCACCCCTCCACTTT; cdr3_aa: CASSLYGTDNSPLHF
d_call: -; clone_size: -; j_call: TRBJ1-5; v_call: TRBV11-2; cdr3_nt: TGTGCCAGCAGCTTAGGGCTTTTCCAACCCCAGCATTTT; cdr3_aa: CASSLGLFQPQHF
d_call: TRBD2; clone_size: -; j_call: TRBJ2-2; v_call: TRBV4-2; cdr3_nt: TGTGCCAGCAGCCATATTTCGGGAGGGGGGACCGGGGAGCTGTTTTTT; cdr3_aa: CASSHISGGGTGELFF
d_call: -; clone_size: -; j_call: TRBJ2-1; v_call: TRBV20-1; cdr3_nt: TGCAGTGCTAGTTTTGGTGAGATACGGTTCTTC; cdr3_aa: CSASFGEIRFF
d_call: TRBD2; clone_size: -; j_call: TRBJ2-7; v_call: TRBV5-1; cdr3_nt: TGCGCCAGCAGCCTAGCACTAGCGGGAGGGCCGGGGGAGCAGTACTTC; cdr3_aa: CASSLALAGGPGEQYF
d_call: TRBD1; clone_size: -; j_call: TRBJ2-3; v_call: TRBV4-1; cdr3_nt: TGCGCCAGCAGCCTCCGACAGGGAGAGACAGATACGCAGTATTTT; cdr3_aa: CASSLRQGETDTQYF
d_call: -; clone_size: -; j_call: TRBJ2-1; v_call: TRBV3-1/TRBV3-2; cdr3_nt: TGTGCCAGCAGCCCTGAGGGAGGAGGGTACAATGAGCAGTTCTTC; cdr3_aa: CASSPEGGGYNEQFF
d_call: -; clone_size: -; j_call: TRBJ1-1; v_call: TRBV13; cdr3_nt: TGTGCCAGCAGGGAATCAGGGGTTGTGAACACTGAAGCTTTCTTT; cdr3_aa: CASRESGVVNTEAFF
d_call: -; clone_size: -; j_call: TRBJ2-7; v_call: TRBV2; cdr3_nt: TGTGCCAGCAGTGAAGGAAGTGGAACGGAGCAGTACTTC; cdr3_aa: CASSEGSGTEQYF
d_call: TRBD2; clone_size: -; j_call: TRBJ2-2; v_call: TRBV5-4; cdr3_nt: TGTGCCAGCAGCTCGGCGGGAGGTTCAACCGGGGAGCTGTTTTTT; cdr3_aa: CASSSAGGSTGELFF
d_call: -; clone_size: few; j_call: TRBJ2-2; v_call: TRBV5-5; cdr3_nt: TGTGCCAGCAGCCGAACAGGAGGGTCCACGAACACCGGGGAGCTGTTTTTT; cdr3_aa: CASSRTGGSTNTGELFF
d_call: -; clone_size: -; j_call: TRBJ2-5; v_call: TRBV5-1; cdr3_nt: TGCGCCAGCAGCGTCTCCCAAGAGACCCAGTACTTC; cdr3_aa: CASSVSQETQYF
d_call: TRBD2; clone_size: -; j_call: TRBJ2-1; v_call: TRBV5-1; cdr3_nt: TGCGCCAGCAGCTTGCATCTAGCGGCCTCCTACAATGAGCAGTTCTTC; cdr3_aa: CASSLHLAASYNEQFF
d_call: -; clone_size: -; j_call: TRBJ1-1; v_call: TRBV2; cdr3_nt: TGTGCCAGCACAGGGACGGTGAACACTGAAGCTTTCTTT; cdr3_aa: CASTGTVNTEAFF
d_call: -; clone_size: -; j_call: TRBJ2-7; v_call: TRBV11-2; cdr3_nt: TGTGCCAGCAGCTTAAAGGACTGGGAAGGTTTTTTCTCCTACGAGCAGTACTTC; cdr3_aa: CASSLKDWEGFFSYEQYF
d_call: TRBD2; clone_size: -; j_call: TRBJ2-7; v_call: TRBV6-1; cdr3_nt: TGTGCCAGCAGTGAAGGGCTAGCGGGAATCTACGAGCAGTACTTC; cdr3_aa: CASSEGLAGIYEQYF